This note documents a single T cell receptor beta chain sequence. What it binds is not known. This sample was taken from a study of shared clonotypes between healthy human individuals. Germline values: CDR1 SNHLY, CDR2 FYNNEI. Losses at the gene ends were 11 bases for V and 5 bases for J; bases not matched to a gene: 11. This CDR3 is 13 amino acids long. Study findings and constraints: Lower generation probabilities were found for non-shared clonotypes than for those shared by all four donors.

Some clones are missing from TCRdb's copy, which holds only in-frame ones; the method was immunoSEQ multiplex PCR. The table has 780,000 or so clones, over 60% seen once. Donors were healthy HIV-negative adults without recently reported acute infections or vaccinations. The receptor was derived from a woman aged 25 to 39 in good health. The V call is TRBV2, the J call TRBJ2-5, with 7 bases lining up with TRBD2. The sample taken for sequencing was memory CD4+ T cells sorted from blood. As for subset: CD45RA-negative fraction. The CDR3 DNA reads as TGTGCCCTAGGGCTGGGAGGGCTGGAGACCCAGTACTTC. It is translated as CALGLGGLETQYF. The full variable domain, its missing parts supplied by reference TRBV2 and TRBJ2-5, is EPEVTQTPSHQVTQMGQEVILRCVPISNHLYFYWYRQILGQKVEFLVSFYNNEISEKSEIFDDQFSVERPDGSNFTLKIRSTKLEDSAMYFCALGLGGLETQYFGPGTRLLVL.